This entry lists 11 T cell receptor beta chains sequenced from one sample in a study of T cell responses to AZD1222 COVID-19 vaccine listed by TCRdb under 2021. Sample time point, as interpreted from the label and publication: about 28 days (+/-7) after the second vaccine dose. Library creation used the immunoSEQ multiplex PCR assay. This is the immuneACCESS table as TCRdb keeps it, with only in-frame sequences that have V and J called. A part of the clones is gone; compared with another copy, unresolved V genes explain less than half, and the rest is unexplained. The sample table holds some 63,000 clones, of which roughly nine tenths were seen once. The ten largest clones capture under 6.5% of the sample. Sample: peripheral blood, taken 28 days after the second AZD1222 dose. The origin of the receptors is an adult who received the AZD1222 COVID-19 vaccine.

The V call is TRBV5-1, the J call TRBJ2-3, with TRBD2 matching over 13 bases. Trimming took 4 bases from V and 1 from J; bases not matched to a gene: 9. Germline CDR1 and CDR2: SGHRS and YFSETQ. The CDR3 totals 18 residues. CDR3 residues: CASSMGLAGMPRTDTQYF. The CDR3 DNA follows: TGCGCCAGCAGCATGGGACTAGCGGGGATGCCGCGCACAGATACGCAGTATTTT.

The CDR3 nucleotides are TGTGCCAGCAGTGAGAGTGAGGTCCTTGGCAATCAGCCCCAGCATTTT. As protein: CASSESEVLGNQPQHF. The chain couples TRBV6-1 to TRBJ1-5; D is uncertain. The V and J ends lost 3 bases and 2 bases respectively, with 14 bases between them. Germline-derived CDR1 and CDR2 are MNHNS and SASEGT. CDR3 length: 16 residues.

This clone has just one count. The chain combines TRBV5-1 with TRBJ2-1, with 11 bases matching TRBD2. The V segment lost 4 bases and the J segment 3 bases; nucleotides outside the gene matches: 6. The CDR3 is 16 residues long. Germline assignment: CDR1 SGHRS and CDR2 YFSETQ. The CDR3 sequence: CASSGGTSGVYNEQFF. Written as DNA, the CDR3 is TGCGCCAGCAGCGGCGGGACTAGCGGCGTCTACAATGAGCAGTTCTTC.

This chain connects TRBV25-1 to TRBJ2-7; the D gene is possibly TRBD1 (6 bases). The CDR3 has 13 residues. Germline V gene sequence: CDR1 MGHDK, CDR2 SYGVNS. V lost 9 bases and J 2 bases, leaving 14 bases between the germline ends. The CDR3 DNA is TGTGCCAGTGGAGGACAGTTAACCTACGAGCAGTACTTC. Translated, it gives CASGGQLTYEQYF.

This clone has only one observation. The V and J genes are TRBV3-1 (or the pseudogene TRBV3-2) and TRBJ1-6; 7 nucleotides align to TRBD1. The CDR3 spans 15 residues. V gave up 2 bases and J gave up 9 bases; unmatched junction bases: 7. The germline V gene encodes CDR1 LGHDT and CDR2 YNNKEL (reference sequence). CDR3 protein: CASSQQTGKGSPLHF. The CDR3 bases are TGTGCCAGCAGCCAACAGACAGGGAAGGGTTCACCCCTCCACTTT.

A few counts support this clone. J is TRBJ2-1 and V is TRBV29-1, with 7 bases fitting TRBD1. Germline CDR1 and CDR2: SQVTM and ANQGSEA. The J segment lost 7 bases and the V segment lost 5 bases, leaving 11 bases of the junction unmatched. The CDR3 is 14 amino acids. CDR3 nucleotides: TGCAGCGTTTGTGTGACAGGGAAGGTGAATGAGCAGTTCTTC. Translated: CSVCVTGKVNEQFF.

This clone was counted a few times. The V gene is TRBV30, the J gene TRBJ1-4; perhaps TRBD1 as D (6 bases). This CDR3 is 16 amino acids long. The germline V gene has CDR1 GTSNPN and CDR2 SVGIG (reference sequence). The V end was cut by 0 bases, the J end by 4 bases, with 15 bases between. CDR3 loop: CAWSVSGGRINEKLFF. Here the CDR3 DNA reads TGTGCCTGGAGTGTGTCCGGGGGCAGGATTAATGAAAAACTGTTTTTT.

This sequence joins TRBV19 and TRBJ2-2; D not resolved. In germline, CDR1 is LNHDA, CDR2 SQIVND (reference sequence). The CDR3 is 13 residues long. Trimming left V 3 bases short and J 4 bases short, with 6 bases between. CDR3 coding DNA: TGTGCCAGTAGTATGATAGGCACCGGGGAGCTGTTTTTT. It yields the protein CASSMIGTGELFF.

The chain recombines TRBV1 with TRBJ1-2; the tabulated D call, TRBD1, remains unverified against the DNA. TRBV1 is a pseudogene segment. The CDR3 runs 13 residues. The CDR3, as DNA: TGCACCAGCAGCGAACCGGAACAGGGAGGCTACACCTTC. The encoded protein is CTSSEPEQGGYTF.

The chain employs TRBV19 and TRBJ2-7; possibly TRBD2 for D (6 bases). V was trimmed by 4 bases and J by 2 bases, leaving 12 bases between them. This CDR3 contains 14 residues. CDR1 LNHDA and CDR2 SQIVND come from the germline V gene (reference sequence). The CDR3 DNA reads as TGTGCCAGTAGTAGGACTATCAATACCTACGAGCAGTACTTC. Residues: CASSRTINTYEQYF.

Only a few counts were recorded for this clone. The V call is TRBV30, the J call TRBJ1-4, with unresolved D. V was clipped by 4 bases and J by 2 bases, with 11 bases between them. CDR3 length equals 14 residues. CDR1 and CDR2 (germline): GTSNPN, SVGIG (reference sequence). CDR3 region: CAWNKGSTNEKLFF. The DNA for the CDR3 is TGTGCCTGGAATAAGGGTAGCACTAATGAAAAACTGTTTTTT.